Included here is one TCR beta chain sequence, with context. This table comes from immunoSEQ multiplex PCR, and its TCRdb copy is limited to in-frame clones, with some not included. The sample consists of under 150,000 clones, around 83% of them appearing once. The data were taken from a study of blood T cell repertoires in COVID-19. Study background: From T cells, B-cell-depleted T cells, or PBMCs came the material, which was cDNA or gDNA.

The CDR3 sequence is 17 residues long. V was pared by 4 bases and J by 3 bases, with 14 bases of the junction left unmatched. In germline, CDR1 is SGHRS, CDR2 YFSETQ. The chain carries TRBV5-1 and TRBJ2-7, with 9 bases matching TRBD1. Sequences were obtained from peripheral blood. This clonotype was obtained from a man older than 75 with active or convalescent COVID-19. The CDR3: CASSQPGSGQGFYEQYF. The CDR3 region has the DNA TGCGCCAGCAGCCAACCAGGTTCGGGACAGGGATTCTACGAGCAGTACTTC.